This is a list of T cell receptor beta chains from one sample in a study of T cells expressing NK-cell markers. TCRdb re-called the 5' RACE reads, yielding one record per CDR3 amino acid sequence without DNA. Its table records 350,000 to 450,000 distinct CDR3 sequences. Sequenced: blood T cells: a sorted CD56 or NKG2C T cell subset, CD4+ or CD8+ T cells, or bulk PBMC T cells (not recorded which). The receptors stem from a man aged 18-70 years in good health. Both conserved end residues are part of each CDR3.

V: TRBV7-3
J: TRBJ2-1
CDR3: CASSLNPGQGINEQFF

V: TRBV24-1
J: TRBJ2-7
CDR3: CATSDRTLSSYEQYF

V: TRBV27
J: TRBJ2-7
CDR3: CASSFSGLEQYF

V: TRBV5-4
J: TRBJ2-1
CDR3: CASSSLLGAEYNEQFF

V: TRBV7-8
J: TRBJ2-7
CDR3: CASSRRDNYEQYF

V: TRBV24-1
J: TRBJ2-6
CDR3: CATSDFRSGANVLTF

V: TRBV10-3
J: TRBJ2-3
CDR3: CATLAGGSSTDTQYF

V: TRBV7-6
J: TRBJ2-5
CDR3: CASSLGPTGPETQYF

V: TRBV28
J: TRBJ2-1
CDR3: CASSLWETDYNEQFF

V: TRBV2
J: TRBJ2-3
CDR3: CASSELGLAATDTQYF

V: TRBV29-1
J: TRBJ2-7
CDR3: CSVQRQGKYSYEQYF

V: TRBV18
J: TRBJ1-6
CDR3: CASSLLPKSDNSPLHF

V: TRBV5-1
J: TRBJ2-7
CDR3: CASSPAGKIRAPREQYF

V: TRBV6-4
J: TRBJ2-1
CDR3: CASIGGPTINPFRSYNEQFF

V: TRBV12-3/TRBV12-4
J: TRBJ2-1
CDR3: CASSFQSNIKNEQFF

V: TRBV3-1
J: TRBJ1-1
CDR3: CASSQVVFGGPGAFF

V: TRBV30
J: TRBJ2-1
CDR3: CAWSGHAGTGREEQFF

V: TRBV29-1
J: TRBJ2-7
CDR3: CSAAPGLNYEQYF

V: TRBV12-3/TRBV12-4
J: TRBJ2-2
CDR3: CASSLVAGGIGELFF

V: TRBV20-1
J: TRBJ2-7
CDR3: CSARDSGRVSYEQYF